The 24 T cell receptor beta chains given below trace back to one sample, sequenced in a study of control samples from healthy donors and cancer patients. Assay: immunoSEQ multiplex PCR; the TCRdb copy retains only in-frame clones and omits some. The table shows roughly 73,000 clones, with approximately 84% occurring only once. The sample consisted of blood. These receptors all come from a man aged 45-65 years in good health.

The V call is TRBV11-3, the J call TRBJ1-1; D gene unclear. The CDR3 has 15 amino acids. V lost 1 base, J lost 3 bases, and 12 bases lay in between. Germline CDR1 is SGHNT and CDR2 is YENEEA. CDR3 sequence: CASSLGSAGDTEAFF. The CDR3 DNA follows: TGTGCCAGCAGCTTAGGCTCGGCAGGAGACACTGAAGCTTTCTTT.

For the CDR3, the DNA is TGTGCCAGCAGCTTGATGAGGACAACCGGGGAGCTGTTTTTT. Translated: CASSLMRTTGELFF. The chain combines TRBV11-2 with TRBJ2-2, with a tentative D call TRBD1 (5 bases). The CDR3 covers 14 residues. Trimming left V 3 bases short and J 5 bases short, with 10 bases between. The germline V gene encodes CDR1 SGHAT and CDR2 FQNNGV.

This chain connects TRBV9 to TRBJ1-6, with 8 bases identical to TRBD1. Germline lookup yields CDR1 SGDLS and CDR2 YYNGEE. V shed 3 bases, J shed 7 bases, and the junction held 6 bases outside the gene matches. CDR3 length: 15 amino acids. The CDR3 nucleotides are TGTGCCAGCAGCGCCGGACAGGGCGCCAATTCACCCCTCCACTTT. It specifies CASSAGQGANSPLHF.

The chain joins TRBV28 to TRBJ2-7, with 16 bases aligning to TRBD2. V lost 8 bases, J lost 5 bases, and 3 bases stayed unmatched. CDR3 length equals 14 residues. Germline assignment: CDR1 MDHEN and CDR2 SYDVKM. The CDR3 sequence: CASGTSGGANEQYF. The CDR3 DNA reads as TGTGCCAGCGGGACTAGCGGGGGGGCCAACGAGCAGTACTTC.

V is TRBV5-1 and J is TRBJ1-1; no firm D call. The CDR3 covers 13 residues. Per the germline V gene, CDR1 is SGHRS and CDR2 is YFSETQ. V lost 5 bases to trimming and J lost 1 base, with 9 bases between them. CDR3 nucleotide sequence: TGCGCCAGCAGAGGTCTCACGAACACTGAAGCTTTCTTT. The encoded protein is CASRGLTNTEAFF.

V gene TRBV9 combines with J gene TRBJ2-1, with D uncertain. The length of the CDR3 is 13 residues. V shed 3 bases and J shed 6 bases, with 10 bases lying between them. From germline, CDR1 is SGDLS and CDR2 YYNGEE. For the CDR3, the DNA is TGTGCCAGCAGCGAAGGGATCGGCAATGAGCAGTTCTTC. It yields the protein CASSEGIGNEQFF.

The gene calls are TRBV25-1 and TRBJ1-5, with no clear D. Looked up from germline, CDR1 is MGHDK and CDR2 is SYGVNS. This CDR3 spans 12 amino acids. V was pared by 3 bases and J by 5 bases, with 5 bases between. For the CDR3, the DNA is TGTGCCAGCAGTGAGTGGGATCAGCCCCAGCATTTT. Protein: CASSEWDQPQHF.

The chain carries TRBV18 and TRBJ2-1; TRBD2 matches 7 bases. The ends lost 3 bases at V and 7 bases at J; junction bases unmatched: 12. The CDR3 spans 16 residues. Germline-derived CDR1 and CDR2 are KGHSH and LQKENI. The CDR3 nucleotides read TGTGCCAGCTCACCTTTAGCGGGCCTCCTTGGGAATGAGCAGTTCTTC. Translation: CASSPLAGLLGNEQFF.

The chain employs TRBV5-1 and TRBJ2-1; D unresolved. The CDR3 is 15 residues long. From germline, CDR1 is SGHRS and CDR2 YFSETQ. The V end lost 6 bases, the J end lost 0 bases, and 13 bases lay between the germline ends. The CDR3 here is CASMEGSLSYNEQFF. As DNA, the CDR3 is TGCGCCAGCATGGAAGGGTCCCTCTCCTACAATGAGCAGTTCTTC.

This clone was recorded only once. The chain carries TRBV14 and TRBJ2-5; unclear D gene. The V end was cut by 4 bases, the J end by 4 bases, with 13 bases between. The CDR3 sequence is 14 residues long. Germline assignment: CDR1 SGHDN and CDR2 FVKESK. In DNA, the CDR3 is TGTGCCAGCAGCCCCGTGGTAGCCGGAGAGACCCAGTACTTC. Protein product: CASSPVVAGETQYF.

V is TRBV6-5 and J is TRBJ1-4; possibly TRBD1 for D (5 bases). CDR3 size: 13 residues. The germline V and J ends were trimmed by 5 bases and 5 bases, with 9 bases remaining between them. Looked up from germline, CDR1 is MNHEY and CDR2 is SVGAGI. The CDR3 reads CASSLKGNEKLFF. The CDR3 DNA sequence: TGTGCCAGCAGTCTAAAGGGGAATGAAAAACTGTTTTTT.

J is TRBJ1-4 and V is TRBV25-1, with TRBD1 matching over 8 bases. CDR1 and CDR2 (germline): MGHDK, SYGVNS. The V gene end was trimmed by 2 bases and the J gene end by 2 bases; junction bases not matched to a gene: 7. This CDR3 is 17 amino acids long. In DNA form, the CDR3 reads TGTGCCAGCAGTGAACAGGCAGGGGGCACGACTAATGAAAAACTGTTTTTT. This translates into CASSEQAGGTTNEKLFF.

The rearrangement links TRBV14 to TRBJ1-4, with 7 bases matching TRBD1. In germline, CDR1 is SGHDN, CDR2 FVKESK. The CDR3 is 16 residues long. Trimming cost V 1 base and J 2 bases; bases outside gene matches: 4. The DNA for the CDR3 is TGTGCCAGCAGCCAAGGGCTGACAGGGACTAATGAAAAACTGTTTTTT. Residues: CASSQGLTGTNEKLFF.

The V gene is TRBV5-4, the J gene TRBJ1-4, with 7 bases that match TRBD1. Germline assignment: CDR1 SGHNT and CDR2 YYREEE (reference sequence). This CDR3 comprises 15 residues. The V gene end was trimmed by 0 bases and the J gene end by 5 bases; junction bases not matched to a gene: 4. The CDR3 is CASSLAGQVNEKLFF. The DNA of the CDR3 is TGTGCCAGCAGCTTGGCCGGACAGGTCAATGAAAAACTGTTTTTT.

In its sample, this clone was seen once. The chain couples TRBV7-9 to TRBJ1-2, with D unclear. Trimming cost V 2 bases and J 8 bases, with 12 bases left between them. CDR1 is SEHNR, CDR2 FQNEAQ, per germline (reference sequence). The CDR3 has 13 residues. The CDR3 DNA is TGTGCCAGCAGCTTAACGAGGGCGCAGGGCTACACCTTC. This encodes CASSLTRAQGYTF.

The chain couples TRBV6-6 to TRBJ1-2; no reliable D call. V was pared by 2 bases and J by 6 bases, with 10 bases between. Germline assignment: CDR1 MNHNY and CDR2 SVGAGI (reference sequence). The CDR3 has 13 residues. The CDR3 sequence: CASSYGGDDGYTF. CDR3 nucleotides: TGTGCCAGCAGTTACGGAGGAGATGATGGCTACACCTTC.

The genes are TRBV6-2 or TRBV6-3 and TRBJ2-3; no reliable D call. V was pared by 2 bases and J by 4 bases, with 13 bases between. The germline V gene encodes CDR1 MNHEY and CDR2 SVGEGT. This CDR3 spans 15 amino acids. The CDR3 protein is CASSYPPTGADTQYF. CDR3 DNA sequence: TGTGCCAGCAGTTACCCTCCAACGGGTGCAGATACGCAGTATTTT.

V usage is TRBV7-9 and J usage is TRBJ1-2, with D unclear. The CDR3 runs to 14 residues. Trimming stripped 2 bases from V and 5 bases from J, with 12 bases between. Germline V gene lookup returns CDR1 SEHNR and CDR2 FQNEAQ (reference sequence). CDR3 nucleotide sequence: TGTGCCAGCAGCTTACCCGAGGCAGGTTATGGCTACACCTTC. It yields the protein CASSLPEAGYGYTF.

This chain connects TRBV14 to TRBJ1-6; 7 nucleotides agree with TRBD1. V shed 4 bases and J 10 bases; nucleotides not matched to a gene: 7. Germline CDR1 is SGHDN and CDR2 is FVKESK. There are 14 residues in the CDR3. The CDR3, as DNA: TGTGCCAGCAGCCCGGACAGGCTTTTGTCACCCCTCCACTTT. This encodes CASSPDRLLSPLHF.

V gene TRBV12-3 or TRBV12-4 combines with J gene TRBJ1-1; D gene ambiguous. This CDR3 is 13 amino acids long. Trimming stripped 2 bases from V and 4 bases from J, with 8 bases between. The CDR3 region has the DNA TGTGCCAGCAGTTTAAGTGGGCCCACTGAAGCTTTCTTT. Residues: CASSLSGPTEAFF.

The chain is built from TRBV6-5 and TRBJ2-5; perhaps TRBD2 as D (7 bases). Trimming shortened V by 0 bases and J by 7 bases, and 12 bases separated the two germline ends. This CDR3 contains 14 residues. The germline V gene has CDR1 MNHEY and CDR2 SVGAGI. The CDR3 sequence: CASSYSGGGATQYF. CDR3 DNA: TGTGCCAGCAGTTACTCGGGTGGGGGGGCGACCCAGTACTTC.

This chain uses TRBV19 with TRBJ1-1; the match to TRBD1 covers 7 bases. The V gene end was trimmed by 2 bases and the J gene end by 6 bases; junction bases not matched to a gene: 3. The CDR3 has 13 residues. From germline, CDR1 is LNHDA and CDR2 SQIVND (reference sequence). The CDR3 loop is CASSIFRGAEAFF. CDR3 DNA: TGTGCCAGTAGTATATTCAGGGGGGCTGAAGCTTTCTTT. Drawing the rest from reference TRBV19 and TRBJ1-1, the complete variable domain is DGGITQSPKYLFRKEGQNVTLSCEQNLNHDAMYWYRQDPGQGLRLIYYSQIVNDFQKGDIAEGYSVSREKKESFPLTVTSAQKNPTAFYLCASSIFRGAEAFFGQGTRLTVV.

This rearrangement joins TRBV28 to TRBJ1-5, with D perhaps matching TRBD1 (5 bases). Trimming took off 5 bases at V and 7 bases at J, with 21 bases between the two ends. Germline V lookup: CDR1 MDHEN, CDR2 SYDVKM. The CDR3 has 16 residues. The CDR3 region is CASSITLGGEGQPQHF. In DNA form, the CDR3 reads TGTGCCAGCAGTATCACTCTTGGAGGGGAGGGCCAGCCCCAGCATTTT. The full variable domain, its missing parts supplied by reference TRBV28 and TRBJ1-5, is DVKVTQSSRYLVKRTGEKVFLECVQDMDHENMFWYRQDPGLGLRLIYFSYDVKMKEKGDIPEGYSVSREKKERFSLILESASTNQTSMYLCASSITLGGEGQPQHFGDGTRLSIL.

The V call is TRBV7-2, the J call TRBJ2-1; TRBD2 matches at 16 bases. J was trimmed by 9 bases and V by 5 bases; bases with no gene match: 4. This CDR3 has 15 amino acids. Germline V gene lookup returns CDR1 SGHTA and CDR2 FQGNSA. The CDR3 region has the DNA TGTGCCAGCAGCCGGGGACTAGCGGGGGGGACTGAGCAGTTCTTC. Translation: CASSRGLAGGTEQFF.